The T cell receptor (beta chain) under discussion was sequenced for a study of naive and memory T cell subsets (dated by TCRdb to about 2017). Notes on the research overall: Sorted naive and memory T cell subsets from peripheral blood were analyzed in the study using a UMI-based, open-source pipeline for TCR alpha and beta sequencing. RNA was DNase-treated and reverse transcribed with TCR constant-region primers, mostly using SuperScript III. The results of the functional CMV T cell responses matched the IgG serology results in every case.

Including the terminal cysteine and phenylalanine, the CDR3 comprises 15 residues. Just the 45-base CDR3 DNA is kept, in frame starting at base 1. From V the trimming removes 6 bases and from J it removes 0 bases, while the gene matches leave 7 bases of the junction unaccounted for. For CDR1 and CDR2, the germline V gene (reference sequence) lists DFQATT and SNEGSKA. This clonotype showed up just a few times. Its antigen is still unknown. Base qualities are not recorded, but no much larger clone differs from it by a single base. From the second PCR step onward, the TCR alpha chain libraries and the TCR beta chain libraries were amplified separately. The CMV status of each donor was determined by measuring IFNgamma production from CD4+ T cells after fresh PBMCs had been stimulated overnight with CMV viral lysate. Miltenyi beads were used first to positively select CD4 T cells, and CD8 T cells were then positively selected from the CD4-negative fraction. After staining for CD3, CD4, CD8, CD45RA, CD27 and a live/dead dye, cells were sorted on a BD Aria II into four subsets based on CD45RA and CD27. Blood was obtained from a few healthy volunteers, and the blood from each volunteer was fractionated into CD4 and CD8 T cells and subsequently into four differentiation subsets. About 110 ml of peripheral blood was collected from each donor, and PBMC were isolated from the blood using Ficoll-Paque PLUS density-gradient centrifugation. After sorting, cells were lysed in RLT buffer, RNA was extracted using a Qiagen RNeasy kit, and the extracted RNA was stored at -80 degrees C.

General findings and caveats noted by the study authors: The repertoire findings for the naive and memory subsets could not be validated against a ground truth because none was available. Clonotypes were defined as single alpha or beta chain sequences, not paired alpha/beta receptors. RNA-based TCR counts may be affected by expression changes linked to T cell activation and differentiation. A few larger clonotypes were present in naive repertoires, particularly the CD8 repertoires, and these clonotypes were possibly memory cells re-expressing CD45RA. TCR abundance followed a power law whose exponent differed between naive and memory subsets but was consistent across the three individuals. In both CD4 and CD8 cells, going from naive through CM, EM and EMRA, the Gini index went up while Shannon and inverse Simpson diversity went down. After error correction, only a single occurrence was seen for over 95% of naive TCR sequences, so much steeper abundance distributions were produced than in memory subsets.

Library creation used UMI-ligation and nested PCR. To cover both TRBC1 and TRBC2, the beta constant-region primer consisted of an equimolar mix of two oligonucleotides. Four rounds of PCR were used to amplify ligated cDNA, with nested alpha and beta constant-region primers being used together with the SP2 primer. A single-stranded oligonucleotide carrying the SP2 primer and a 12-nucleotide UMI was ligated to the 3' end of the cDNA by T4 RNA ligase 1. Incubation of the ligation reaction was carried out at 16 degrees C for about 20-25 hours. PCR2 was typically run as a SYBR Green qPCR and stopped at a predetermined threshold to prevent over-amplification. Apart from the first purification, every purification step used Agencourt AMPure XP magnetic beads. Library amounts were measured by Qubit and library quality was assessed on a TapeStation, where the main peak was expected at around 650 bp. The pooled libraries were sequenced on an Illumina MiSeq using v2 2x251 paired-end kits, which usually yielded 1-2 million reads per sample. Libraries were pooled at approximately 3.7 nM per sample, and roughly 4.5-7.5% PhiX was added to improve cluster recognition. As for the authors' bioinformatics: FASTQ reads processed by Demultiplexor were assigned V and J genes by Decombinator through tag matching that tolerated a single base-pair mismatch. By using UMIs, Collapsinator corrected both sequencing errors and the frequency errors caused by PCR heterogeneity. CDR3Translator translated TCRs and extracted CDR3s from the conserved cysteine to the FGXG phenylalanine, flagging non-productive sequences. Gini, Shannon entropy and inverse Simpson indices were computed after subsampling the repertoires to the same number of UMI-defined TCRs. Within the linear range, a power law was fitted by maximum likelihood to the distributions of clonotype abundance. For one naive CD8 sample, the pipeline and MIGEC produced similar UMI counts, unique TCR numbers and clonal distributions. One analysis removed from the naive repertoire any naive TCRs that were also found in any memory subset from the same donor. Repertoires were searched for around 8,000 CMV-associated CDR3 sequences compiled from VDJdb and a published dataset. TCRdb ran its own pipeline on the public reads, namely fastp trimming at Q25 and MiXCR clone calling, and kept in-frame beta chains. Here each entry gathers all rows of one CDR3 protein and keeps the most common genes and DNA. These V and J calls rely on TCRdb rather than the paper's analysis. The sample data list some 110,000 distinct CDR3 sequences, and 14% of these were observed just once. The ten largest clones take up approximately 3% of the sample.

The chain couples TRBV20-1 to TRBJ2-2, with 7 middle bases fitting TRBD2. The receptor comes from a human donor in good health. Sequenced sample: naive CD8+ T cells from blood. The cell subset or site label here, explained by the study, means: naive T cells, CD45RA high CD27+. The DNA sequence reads TGCAGTGCCCTTTCGCGGGAGCCGAACACCGGGGAGCTGTTTTTT. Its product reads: CSALSREPNTGELFF.